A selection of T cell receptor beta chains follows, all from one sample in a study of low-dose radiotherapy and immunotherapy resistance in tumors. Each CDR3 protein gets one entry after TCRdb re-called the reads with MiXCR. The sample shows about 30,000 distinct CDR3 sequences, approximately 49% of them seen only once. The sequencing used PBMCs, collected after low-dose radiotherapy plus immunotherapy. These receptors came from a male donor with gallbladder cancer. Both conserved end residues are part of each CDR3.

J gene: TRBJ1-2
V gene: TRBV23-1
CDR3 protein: CASSQGGNYGYTF

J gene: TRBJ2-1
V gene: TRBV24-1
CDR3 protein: CATSDFVTGTSNYNEQFF

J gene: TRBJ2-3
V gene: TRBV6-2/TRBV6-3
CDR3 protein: CASSYSTGLVTDTQYF

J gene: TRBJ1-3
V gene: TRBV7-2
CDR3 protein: CASSLELTSTIYF

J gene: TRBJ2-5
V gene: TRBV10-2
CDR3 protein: CASSELETQYF

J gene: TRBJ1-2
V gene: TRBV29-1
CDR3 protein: CSAHRGGSWGYTF

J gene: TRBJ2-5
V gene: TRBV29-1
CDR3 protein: CSVRSGVGETQYF

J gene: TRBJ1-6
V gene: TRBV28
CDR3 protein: CASSQGGGNSPLHF

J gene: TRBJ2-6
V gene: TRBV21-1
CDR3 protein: CASSDSRDRGFGGANVLTF

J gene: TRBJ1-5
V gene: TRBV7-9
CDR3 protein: CASSQTGDQPQHF

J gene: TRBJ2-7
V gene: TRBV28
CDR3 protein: CASSFQTGGTAYEQYF

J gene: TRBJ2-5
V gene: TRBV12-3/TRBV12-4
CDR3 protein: CASSLDHRGRETQYF

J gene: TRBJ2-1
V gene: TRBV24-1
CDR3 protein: CATSERDLQQFF

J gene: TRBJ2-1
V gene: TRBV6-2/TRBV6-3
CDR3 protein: CASSSLAGSYNEQFF

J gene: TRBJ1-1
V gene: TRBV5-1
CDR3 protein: CASSRVDTEAFF

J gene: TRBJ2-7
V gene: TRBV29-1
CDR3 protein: CSVGEDRTYEQYF

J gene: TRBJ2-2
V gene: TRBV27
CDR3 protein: CASSLLAGNTGELFFFF

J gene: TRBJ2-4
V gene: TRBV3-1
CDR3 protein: CASSRDSGIQYF

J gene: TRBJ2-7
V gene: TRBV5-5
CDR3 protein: CASSPHGNYEQYF

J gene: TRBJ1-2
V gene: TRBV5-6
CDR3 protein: CASSLVRADNYGYTF

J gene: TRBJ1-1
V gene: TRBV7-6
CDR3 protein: CASSLALGGANTEAFF

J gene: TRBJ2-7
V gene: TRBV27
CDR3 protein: CASSLNRGPYEQYF

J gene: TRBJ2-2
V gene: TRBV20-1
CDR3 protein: CSAPGPGELFF

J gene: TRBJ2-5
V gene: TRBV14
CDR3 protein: CASSLAYRDGGTQYF

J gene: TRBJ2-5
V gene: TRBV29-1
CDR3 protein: CSALGVAETQYF

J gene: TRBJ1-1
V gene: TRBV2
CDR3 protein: CASRGFPGLLSPMNTEAFF

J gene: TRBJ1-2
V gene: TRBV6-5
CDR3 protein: CASSEGQGIWGYTF

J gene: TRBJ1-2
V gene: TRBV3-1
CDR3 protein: CASSPGGSSQGYTF

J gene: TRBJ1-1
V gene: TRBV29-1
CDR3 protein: CSVDIGQNTEAFF

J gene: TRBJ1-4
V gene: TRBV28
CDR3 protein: CASSIPAGAANEKLFF